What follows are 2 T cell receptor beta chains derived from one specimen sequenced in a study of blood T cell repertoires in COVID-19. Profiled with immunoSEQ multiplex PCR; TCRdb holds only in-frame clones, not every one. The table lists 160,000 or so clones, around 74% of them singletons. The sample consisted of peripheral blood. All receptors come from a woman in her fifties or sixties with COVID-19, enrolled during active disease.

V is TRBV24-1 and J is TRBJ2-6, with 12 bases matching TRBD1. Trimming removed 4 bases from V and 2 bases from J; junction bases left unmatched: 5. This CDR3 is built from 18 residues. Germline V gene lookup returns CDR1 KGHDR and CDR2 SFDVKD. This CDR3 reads CATSETGTGGAGANVLTF. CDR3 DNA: TGTGCCACCAGTGAAACCGGGACAGGGGGCGCTGGGGCCAACGTCCTGACTTTC.

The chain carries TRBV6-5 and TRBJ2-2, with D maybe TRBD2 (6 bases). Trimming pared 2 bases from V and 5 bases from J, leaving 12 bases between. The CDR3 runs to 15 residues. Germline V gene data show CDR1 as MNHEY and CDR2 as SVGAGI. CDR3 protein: CASSYDRRGTGELFF. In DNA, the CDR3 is TGTGCCAGCAGTTACGATCGGAGGGGTACCGGGGAGCTGTTTTTT.